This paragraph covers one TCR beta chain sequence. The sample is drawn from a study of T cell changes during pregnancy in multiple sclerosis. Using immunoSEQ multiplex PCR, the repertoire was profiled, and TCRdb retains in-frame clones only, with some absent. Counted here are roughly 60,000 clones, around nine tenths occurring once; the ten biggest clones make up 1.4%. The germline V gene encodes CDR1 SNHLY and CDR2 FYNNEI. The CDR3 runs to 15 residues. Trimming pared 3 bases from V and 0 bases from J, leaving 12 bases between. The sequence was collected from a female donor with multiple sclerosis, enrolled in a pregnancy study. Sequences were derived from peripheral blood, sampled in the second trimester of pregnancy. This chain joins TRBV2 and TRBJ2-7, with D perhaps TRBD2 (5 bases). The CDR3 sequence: CASSDPSLYSYEQYF. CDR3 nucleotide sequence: TGTGCCAGCAGTGATCCTAGCCTATACTCCTACGAGCAGTACTTC.